This T cell receptor beta chain was documented in a study of shared clonotypes between healthy human individuals. Replicate sorted-subset PCRs were loaded with 150 to 250 ng DNA, 30,000 to 35,000 T cell genomes. Profiled with immunoSEQ multiplex PCR; TCRdb holds only in-frame clones, not every one. The sample shows approximately 2.5 million clones, roughly 92% of them seen only once. The CDR3 covers 14 residues. From germline, CDR1 is SGDLS and CDR2 YYNGEE. Deletions cut 0 bases from V and 3 bases from J, with 7 bases between. The sample comprised naive CD4+ T cells sorted from blood. Subset described: CD45RA+ positively selected. The source of this sequence is a man between 18 and 35 years old in good health. The chain employs TRBV9 and TRBJ1-5; no clear D. The CDR3 here is CASSVGVHNQPQHF. CDR3 DNA: TGTGCCAGCAGCGTAGGAGTTCACAATCAGCCCCAGCATTTT.